Detailed here is one TCR beta chain. The target of this receptor is not known. No per-base quality is available; no much larger clone lies one base away. The record originates from a study of T-cell memory formation after mild COVID-19 (dated by TCRdb to about 2021). Some background on the complete study: Most TCR sequence clusters were specific to one of the two donors. In a couple of donors, T-cell clones that expanded and contracted after mild COVID-19 were tracked by sequencing TCRalpha and TCRbeta repertoires over time. Two young, previously healthy adult volunteers, one female and one male, were included in the cohort. Here is what the overall study found, with its caveats: The study included only a couple of mild cases, and larger cohorts that include severe cases with pre-infection samples were judged to be necessary. Some responding clones were found in pre-infection memory, which suggests that pre-existing cross-reactive memory T cells took part in the SARS-CoV-2 response. The second-wave clones that peaked on day 37 were not confirmed to be SARS-CoV-2 specific. Contracting CD4+ clones were located mainly in the CM and EM memory subsets, whereas CD8+ clones were found to be enriched in EMRA. Clones that contracted from day 15 to 85 showed balanced CD4/CD8 phenotypes, whereas a second wave of clones that expanded from day 15 to 37 leaned towards CD4+.

These reads were obtained on an Illumina NovaSeq 6000. TCRalpha and TCRbeta cDNA libraries were built by 5'RACE with constant-segment primers, adding sample barcodes and unique molecular identifiers. RNA was extracted from every sample with Trizol reagent. The libraries were amplified in two PCR steps, and the second step added a second sample barcode and Illumina TruSeq adapters. Libraries were sequenced on an Illumina NovaSeq with 2 x 150 bp paired-end reads. Turning to the authors' computational methods: Demultiplexing of reads and collapsing into UMI-guided consensus sequences were performed with migec v1.2.7. With mixcr v2.1.11, UMI consensuses were aligned to TRA and TRB V and J templates and assembled into clonotypes. Expanded or contracted clonotypes were those called significant by both edgeR and NoisET, with noise models trained on biological replicates. For edgeR calls, the thresholds were a false discovery rate-adjusted p below 0.01 and a log2 fold-change of 1. As an exploratory analysis of dynamics, max-normalized trajectories of the 1000 most abundant clonotypes were examined with PCA combined with hierarchical clustering. The CD4 or CD8 phenotype of responding clones was assigned using the separately sequenced CD4+ and CD8+ repertoires. TCRdb reanalyzed the raw reads on its own, using fastp at Q25 for trimming and MiXCR for clone calling, and kept in-frame beta chains. Every entry covers one CDR3 protein and lists the most common genes and DNA from its rows. TCRdb assigned the V and J calls; the authors' analysis was not used. The sample records about half a million distinct CDR3 sequences, about 20% of which are singletons. The ten largest clonotypes hold 9% to 15% of the sample.

Looking up the germline V gene yields CDR1 SGHRS and CDR2 YFSETQ. The CDR3 has 14 amino acids, counting the end cysteine and phenylalanine. CDR3 DNA only is kept here, 42 bases in frame from base 1. Relative to germline, V is 7 bases shorter and J is 1 base shorter, with 14 bases between their ends. Ficoll-Paque density gradient centrifugation was used to isolate PBMCs. This receptor was identified in an adult woman who had mild COVID-19 (a few samples of this study predate the infection). The sample titles of this study are shuffled in the database, so cell type and time point are left out; the donor was told from shared clones. This receptor chain uses TRBV5-1 and TRBJ2-5; a weak D assignment points to TRBD2 (5 bases agree). Source material: PBMCs or a T cell subset sorted from them (not recorded which). The CDR3 sequence is CASWTPGIQETQYF. The bases read TGCGCCAGCTGGACCCCGGGGATCCAAGAGACCCAGTACTTC. This CDR3, with the reference TRBV5-1 and TRBJ2-5 proteins standing in past its ends, gives the full variable domain KAGVTQTPRYLIKTRGQQVTLSCSPISGHRSVSWYQQTPGQGLQFLFEYFSETQRNKGNFPGRFSGRQFSNSRSEMNVSTLELGDSALYLCASWTPGIQETQYFGPGTRLLVL.